A single sample is the source of the 23 T cell receptor beta chains below, sequenced in a study of shared clonotypes between healthy human individuals. The method was immunoSEQ multiplex PCR; TCRdb's version includes in-frame clones alone and lacks a portion of them. The table includes 2 million to 2.5 million clones, less than 95% detected once. Input material: naive CD4+ T cells from PBMCs. Noted subset: CD45RA+ positively selected. The receptors were sampled from a man aged 18 to 30 in good health. Some clones in this sample may be carry-over from other donors' samples.

Remarks on this clone: Different DNA sequences within this sample yield the same CDR3. This chain joins TRBV11-2 and TRBJ1-1, with D perhaps matching TRBD1 (5 bases). The CDR3 is 14 amino acids. V was clipped by 0 bases and J by 5 bases, with 10 bases between them. CDR1 is SGHAT, CDR2 FQNNGV, per germline. The CDR3 sequence is CASSLEGRGTEAFF. The CDR3, as DNA: TGTGCCAGCAGCTTAGAGGGACGAGGGACTGAAGCTTTCTTT.

The V and J genes are TRBV5-8 and TRBJ1-4; weak D call: TRBD1 (5 bases). Germline CDR1 and CDR2: SGHTS and YDEGEE. This CDR3 contains 16 residues. DNA of the CDR3: TGTGTCGGCACCACGGAGGGACCCGCAACTAATGAAAAACTGTTTTTT. Protein sequence: CVGTTEGPATNEKLFF. The full variable domain, rest sourced from reference TRBV5-8 and TRBJ1-4, is EAGVTQSPTHLIKTRGQQATLRCSPISGHTSVYWYQQALGLGLQFLLWYDEGEERNRGNFPPRFSGRQFPNYSSELNVNALELEDSALYLCVGTTEGPATNEKLFFGSGTQLSVL.

The chain couples TRBV19 to TRBJ2-5; D is possibly TRBD1 or TRBD2 (5 bases each). Germline lookup yields CDR1 LNHDA and CDR2 SQIVND (reference sequence). V lost 10 bases to trimming and J lost 4 bases, with 19 bases between them. This CDR3 is 14 amino acids long. The CDR3 protein is CATRGLTVGETQYF. The CDR3 coding sequence is TGTGCCACCCGGGGCCTCACCGTAGGAGAGACCCAGTACTTC. Full variable domain (remainder filled in from reference TRBV19 and TRBJ2-5): DGGITQSPKYLFRKEGQNVTLSCEQNLNHDAMYWYRQDPGQGLRLIYYSQIVNDFQKGDIAEGYSVSREKKESFPLTVTSAQKNPTAFYLCATRGLTVGETQYFGPGTRLLVL.

The V and J genes are TRBV18 and TRBJ1-1; TRBD1 matches 9 bases. The V gene end was trimmed by 6 bases and the J gene end by 4 bases; junction bases not matched to a gene: 6. CDR1 is KGHSH, CDR2 LQKENI, per germline. The CDR3 covers 14 residues. CDR3 protein: CASSWTGVGTEAFF. For the CDR3, the DNA is TGTGCCAGCTCCTGGACAGGGGTCGGCACTGAAGCTTTCTTT.

This sequence joins TRBV7-9 and TRBJ1-4; D may be TRBD1 (6 bases). Germline-derived CDR1 and CDR2 are SEHNR and FQNEAQ (reference sequence). This CDR3 spans 14 amino acids. V dropped 5 bases and J dropped 6 bases, with 13 bases sitting between them. The CDR3, as DNA: TGTGCCAGCAGCCAACAGGGAGGAGATGAAAAACTGTTTTTT. Amino acids: CASSQQGGDEKLFF.

This chain joins TRBV6-1 and TRBJ2-3, with D perhaps TRBD2 (5 bases). The V gene lost 3 bases and the J gene lost 0 bases, with 13 bases spanning the gap. The germline V gene encodes CDR1 MNHNS and CDR2 SASEGT. The CDR3 is 16 amino acids. The CDR3 DNA sequence: TGTGCCAGCAGTGAGGCAGCGGTGACTAGCACAGATACGCAGTATTTT. This codes for CASSEAAVTSTDTQYF.

The chain has TRBV29-1 and TRBJ1-1; TRBD1 might be the D (6 bases). The V end was cut by 0 bases, the J end by 4 bases, with 12 bases between. The CDR3 loop spans 14 amino acids. CDR1 and CDR2 (germline): SQVTM, ANQGSEA. The CDR3 bases are TGCAGCGTTGAAGATCACGGGACACCCACTGAAGCTTTCTTT. Translation: CSVEDHGTPTEAFF.

This clone was observed a single time. The CDR3 sequence: CASSLWVGLPNTGELFF. The CDR3 DNA is TGTGCCAGCAGTTTATGGGTGGGACTTCCGAACACCGGGGAGCTGTTTTTT. The chain combines TRBV28 with TRBJ2-2; TRBD2 is a possible D gene (6 bases). This CDR3 has 17 amino acids. CDR1 is MDHEN, CDR2 SYDVKM, per germline. Trimming took off 0 bases at V and 0 bases at J, with 11 bases between the two ends.

This clone was picked up one time. Other nucleotide sequences in the sample specify the same CDR3. This chain uses TRBV6-6 with TRBJ1-5; tentatively, D is TRBD1 (6 bases). With 4 bases removed from V and 6 bases from J, the gap between germline ends came to 10 bases. CDR3 length equals 13 residues. Germline loops: CDR1 MNHNY, CDR2 SVGAGI (reference sequence). This CDR3 reads CASSLGGGQPQHF. The CDR3 DNA follows: TGTGCCAGCAGTTTAGGGGGTGGTCAGCCCCAGCATTTT.

This chain connects TRBV7-9 to TRBJ2-6; D might be TRBD1 (6 bases). CDR1 SEHNR and CDR2 FQNEAQ come from the germline V gene (reference sequence). Deletions cut 4 bases from V and 2 bases from J, with 9 bases between. This CDR3 comprises 15 residues. CDR3 nucleotides: TGTGCCAGCAGCTCCCAGGGGACTGGGGCCAACGTCCTGACTTTC. Translating it yields CASSSQGTGANVLTF.

This chain joins TRBV2 and TRBJ2-1; D might be TRBD1 (5 bases). V lost 4 bases to trimming and J lost 8 bases, with 12 bases between them. This CDR3 has 13 amino acids. The V gene's germline CDR1 is SNHLY and CDR2 FYNNEI. The CDR3 DNA follows: TGTGCCAGCAGTGTGGGGCCAGGCGATGAGCAGTTCTTC. Its protein is CASSVGPGDEQFF.

In nucleotides, the CDR3 is TGTGCCAGCACAACTGGACAGGGGGTCGGCGGGGAGCTGTTTTTT. Its protein is CASTTGQGVGGELFF. The chain recombines TRBV25-1 with TRBJ2-2; 10 bases are shared with TRBD1. V dropped 7 bases and J dropped 7; count of bases not matched to a gene: 9. Germline assignment: CDR1 MGHDK and CDR2 SYGVNS. This CDR3 region has 15 residues. Filled out from reference TRBV25-1 and TRBJ2-2, the complete variable domain reads EADIYQTPRYLVIGTGKKITLECSQTMGHDKMYWYQQDPGMELHLIHYSYGVNSTEKGDLSSESTVSRIRTEHFPLTLESARPSHTSQYLCASTTGQGVGGELFFGEGSRLTVL.

The J gene is TRBJ1-1, the V gene TRBV29-1; D is uncertain. The V end was cut by 6 bases, the J end by 4 bases, with 27 bases between. There are 17 residues in the CDR3. Germline V gene lookup returns CDR1 SQVTM and CDR2 ANQGSEA. CDR3 region: CSVPARLYHTSGTEAFF. The CDR3, as DNA: TGCAGCGTGCCCGCGCGGCTCTACCATACCTCAGGCACTGAAGCTTTCTTT. The complete variable domain, with remaining parts taken from reference TRBV29-1 and TRBJ1-1, reads SAVISQKPSRDICQRGTSLTIQCQVDSQVTMMFWYRQQPGQSLTLIATANQGSEATYESGFVIDKFPISRPNLTFSTLTVSNMSPEDSSIYLCSVPARLYHTSGTEAFFGQGTRLTVV.

The rearrangement uses TRBV29-1 and TRBJ1-2; D unclear. The germline V gene has CDR1 SQVTM and CDR2 ANQGSEA. Trimming pared 4 bases from V and 8 bases from J, leaving 14 bases between. The CDR3 covers 12 residues. The chain's CDR3 is CSVGQGADGYTF. CDR3 nucleotide sequence: TGCAGCGTTGGACAAGGTGCGGACGGCTACACCTTC.

The V and J genes are TRBV5-1 and TRBJ1-2; D perhaps matches TRBD1 (6 bases). The germline V gene has CDR1 SGHRS and CDR2 YFSETQ. The CDR3 length is 13 residues. V lost 0 bases to trimming and J lost 6 bases, with 9 bases between them. The CDR3: CASSLAPGDGYTF. The CDR3 DNA is TGCGCCAGCAGCTTGGCCCCAGGGGATGGCTACACCTTC. The full variable domain, rest sourced from reference TRBV5-1 and TRBJ1-2, is KAGVTQTPRYLIKTRGQQVTLSCSPISGHRSVSWYQQTPGQGLQFLFEYFSETQRNKGNFPGRFSGRQFSNSRSEMNVSTLELGDSALYLCASSLAPGDGYTFGSGTRLTVV.

V is TRBV9 and J is TRBJ2-7, with 8 bases aligning to TRBD1. The CDR3 runs to 15 residues. The germline gives CDR1 SGDLS, CDR2 YYNGEE. J lost 3 bases, V lost 0 bases, and 5 bases had no gene match. The CDR3 DNA reads as TGTGCCAGCAGCGTAGAAATTGGACAGGGCTACGAGCAGTACTTC. Protein: CASSVEIGQGYEQYF.

The rearrangement joins TRBV28 to TRBJ2-2, with D possibly matching TRBD1 (6 bases). Germline V gene data show CDR1 as MDHEN and CDR2 as SYDVKM. Trimming took off 7 bases at V and 0 bases at J, with 15 bases between the two ends. The CDR3 loop spans 16 amino acids. CDR3 coding DNA: TGTGCCAGCACCGAGGCAGGGGTTTCGAACACCGGGGAGCTGTTTTTT. Translation: CASTEAGVSNTGELFF.

The chain recombines TRBV6-5 with TRBJ2-4; a possible D gene is TRBD1 (5 bases). Per germline, CDR1 MNHEY and CDR2 SVGAGI. This CDR3 has 15 residues. The germline V and J ends were trimmed by 6 bases and 2 bases, with 14 bases remaining between them. Here the CDR3 DNA reads TGTGCCAGCAGCGACCATACAGGCTCCAAAAACATTCAGTACTTC. Translated: CASSDHTGSKNIQYF.

This clone has just a few counts. Additional DNA sequences in this sample encode the identical CDR3. This chain connects TRBV2 to TRBJ2-1; no reliable D call. V was clipped by 6 bases and J by 0 bases, with 6 bases between them. The CDR3 runs to 13 residues. Germline V CDR1 and CDR2: SNHLY, FYNNEI. The CDR3 region has the DNA TGTGCCAGCAGGGTTAGCTCCTACAATGAGCAGTTCTTC. Amino acid sequence: CASRVSSYNEQFF.

In regard to this clone: A read error may produce the germline difference seen at one junction end. This chain uses TRBV10-3 with TRBJ2-7; the D gene is possibly TRBD2 (6 bases). CDR3 length equals 15 residues. From germline, CDR1 is ENHRY and CDR2 SYGVKD. The CDR3 region has the DNA TGTGCCCTCAGTGCGGGACTCCCTCCCTACTACGAGCAGTACTTC. Residues: CALSAGLPPYYEQYF.

The V and J genes are TRBV5-1 and TRBJ1-2, with TRBD1 matching 8 bases. Trimming cost V 3 bases and J 8 bases; bases outside gene matches: 9. The CDR3 extends over 14 amino acids. Looked up from germline, CDR1 is SGHRS and CDR2 is YFSETQ. The CDR3 nucleotides are TGCGCCAGCAGCTGGGGGACAGGCCTTCGGGGCTACACCTTC. It specifies CASSWGTGLRGYTF.

The chain links TRBV28 to TRBJ2-4; no firm D call. Trimming cost V 3 bases and J 0 bases, with 12 bases left between them. The CDR3 covers 16 residues. Germline V gives CDR1 MDHEN, CDR2 SYDVKM. The CDR3, as DNA: TGTGCCAGCAGTTTTAGCCGCTGGATAGCCAAAAACATTCAGTACTTC. It yields the protein CASSFSRWIAKNIQYF.

This chain uses TRBV11-2 with TRBJ2-7; 10 positions agree with TRBD1. Germline V lookup: CDR1 SGHAT, CDR2 FQNNGV. There are 15 residues in the CDR3. J lost 2 bases, V lost 4 bases, and 5 bases had no gene match. Here the CDR3 DNA reads TGTGCCAGCAGCTCTGGACAGGGGGTACCCTACGAGCAGTACTTC. Protein product: CASSSGQGVPYEQYF. Based on the CDR3 plus reference TRBV11-2 and TRBJ2-7, the full variable domain is EAGVAQSPRYKIIEKRQSVAFWCNPISGHATLYWYQQILGQGPKLLIQFQNNGVVDDSQLPKDRFSAERLKGVDSTLKIQPAKLEDSAVYLCASSSGQGVPYEQYFGPGTRLTVT.